This TCR beta chain was found in a study of blood T cell repertoires in COVID-19. Study background: Samples taken during acute and convalescent COVID-19 were collected in the United States, Italy and Spain. PBMCs, B-cell-depleted T cells, or T cells were the source of the cDNA or gDNA that made up the material.

Per the original methods: Estimates of nucleated cell counts were drawn from the amplification of reference gene primers. Generated by immunoSEQ multiplex PCR, the TCRdb table keeps only in-frame clones and is missing some. That table gives V, J and clone size, and the DNA gave D and trimming. This table holds fewer than 350,000 clones, approximately 91% found once. Participant-given clinical history determined each cohort assignment. CDR3 length: 16 residues. V gave up 1 base and J gave up 0 bases; unmatched junction bases: 4. Germline CDR1 is SGHTA and CDR2 is FQGNSA. The source of this sequence is a middle-aged woman with acute COVID-19. The specimen was PBMCs or T cells enriched from blood (not recorded which). This chain uses TRBV7-2 with TRBJ2-3; TRBD2 matches 7 bases. In DNA, the CDR3 is TGTGCCAGCAGCTTAGTCGCTAGCGGTAGCACAGATACGCAGTATTTT. Protein: CASSLVASGSTDTQYF.